Only a few counts were recorded for the clone carrying this T cell receptor beta chain. What it binds is not known. TCRdb called the reads again in MiXCR, with one record for every CDR3 protein. The data show hundreds of thousands of distinct CDR3 sequences, with approximately 32% seen just once and around an eighth held by the top ten. CDR3 size: 14 residues. The V gene's germline CDR1 is MNHNS and CDR2 SASEGT. V was trimmed by 3 bases and J by 7 bases, leaving 13 bases between them. This entry comes from a study of T cell repertoires in cytomegalovirus infection. Study-wide results and limits: HLA-C-restricted CMV clonotypes gave the most frequent clonotype in two of eight donors.

This chain links TRBV6-1 with TRBJ2-1; D tentatively fits TRBD1 or TRBD2 (7 bases each). Sequenced material: cultured CD8+ T cells from PBMCs, taken from culture after CMV antigen stimulation. This clonotype originated in a human donor in good health (CMV status not recorded). Some clones in this sample may be carry-over from other donors' samples. The CDR3 nucleotides are TGTGCCAGCAGTGACAGGGGGGGAATAAATGAGCAGTTCTTC. Its translation is CASSDRGGINEQFF.